This entry lists 28 T cell receptor beta chains sequenced from one sample in a study of response to subunit inactivated influenza vaccine. Each CDR3 protein is one row after TCRdb ran MiXCR on the RT-PCR reads. In the table there are more than 550,000 distinct CDR3 sequences, approximately 10% of which are singletons. The input for sequencing was PBMCs from blood, taken on the day of vaccination. Receptors were obtained from a man in his fifties who received an inactivated influenza vaccine.

This clonotype was observed a handful of times. The rearrangement links TRBV2 to TRBJ2-3, with D possibly called TRBD1 or TRBD2 (6 bases each). Trimming stripped 5 bases from V and 1 base from J, with 10 bases between. This CDR3 has 14 amino acids. The V gene's germline CDR1 is SNHLY and CDR2 FYNNEI. For the CDR3, the DNA is TGTGCCAGCAGTTCCGGGGGCCGCACAGATACGCAGTATTTT. It specifies CASSSGGRTDTQYF.

CDR3: CASSSLPSSTDTQYF. The CDR3 region has the DNA TGTGCCAGCAGCTCCTTACCATCGAGCACAGATACGCAGTATTTT. This chain joins TRBV7-9 and TRBJ2-3; D call uncertain. The CDR3 runs to 15 residues. The germline V gene has CDR1 SEHNR and CDR2 FQNEAQ (reference sequence). The V end was cut by 4 bases, the J end by 0 bases, with 11 bases between.

The V and J genes are TRBV28 and TRBJ2-1; D gene uncertain. Germline CDR1 is MDHEN and CDR2 is SYDVKM. The length of the CDR3 is 14 residues. Trimming shortened V by 5 bases and J by 3 bases, and 11 bases separated the two germline ends. The CDR3 DNA is TGTGCCAGCAGTCCATTCGAAGTCTACAATGAGCAGTTCTTC. Its protein is CASSPFEVYNEQFF.

This clonotype has at least ten counts. CDR3 amino acids: CASSLAPGTSNNEQFF. CDR3 DNA sequence: TGCGCCAGCAGCTTGGCCCCCGGGACTAGTAACAATGAGCAGTTCTTC. This chain uses TRBV5-1 with TRBJ2-1; 8 nucleotides agree with TRBD2. The length of the CDR3 is 16 residues. V shed 0 bases and J 5 bases; nucleotides not matched to a gene: 7. CDR1 is SGHRS and CDR2 is YFSETQ in the germline V gene.

This rearrangement joins TRBV10-3 to TRBJ2-5; 7 bases align to TRBD1. The V gene's germline CDR1 is ENHRY and CDR2 SYGVKD. The length of the CDR3 is 14 residues. Trimming at V came to 3 bases and at J to 2 bases, leaving 3 bases not matched to a gene. DNA of the CDR3: TGTGCCATCAGTGACGGACAGGCTCAAGAGACCCAGTACTTC. It translates to CAISDGQAQETQYF.

The table lists this clonotype with a few counts. The rearrangement uses TRBV14 and TRBJ2-5, with 11 bases that match TRBD2. The J segment lost 2 bases and the V segment lost 2 bases, leaving 10 bases of the junction unmatched. The V gene's germline CDR1 is SGHDN and CDR2 FVKESK. This CDR3 has 18 residues. CDR3 protein: CASSQLVGLAGLQETQYF. In nucleotides, the CDR3 is TGTGCCAGCAGCCAACTCGTTGGACTAGCGGGCCTACAAGAGACCCAGTACTTC. Complete variable domain (other parts from reference TRBV14 and TRBJ2-5): EAGVTQFPSHSVIEKGQTVTLRCDPISGHDNLYWYRRVMGKEIKFLLHFVKESKQDESGMPNNRFLAERTGGTYSTLKVQPAELEDSGVYFCASSQLVGLAGLQETQYFGPGTRLLVL.

The chain couples TRBV28 to TRBJ1-1; D perhaps matches TRBD1 (5 bases). The V and J ends lost 6 bases and 0 bases respectively, with 11 bases between them. Germline V gene sequence: CDR1 MDHEN, CDR2 SYDVKM. This CDR3 region has 14 residues. CDR3 loop: CASRTGTVNTEAFF. As DNA, the CDR3 is TGTGCCAGCAGAACCGGGACTGTGAACACTGAAGCTTTCTTT.

This clonotype was seen many times. The CDR3 loop is CASTVGNEQFF. CDR3 DNA: TGTGCCAGCACCGTTGGCAATGAGCAGTTCTTC. This chain joins TRBV6-2 or TRBV6-3 and TRBJ2-1, with unresolved D. CDR1 and CDR2 from the germline V gene are MNHEY and SVGEGT. V was trimmed by 7 bases and J by 6 bases, leaving 7 bases between them. The CDR3 is 11 residues long.

As concerns this clonotype: The germline gene is not matched at one end of the junction; a read error may be the cause. The gene calls are TRBV7-6 and TRBJ2-2; TRBD2 might be the D (5 bases). CDR3 length: 14 residues. Germline CDR1 and CDR2: SGHVS and FNYEAQ. The CDR3 region is CVSTGSRNTGELFF. As DNA, the CDR3 is TGTGTCAGCACGGGATCTAGGAACACCGGGGAGCTGTTTTTT.

This clonotype was detected a few times. The genes are TRBV15 and TRBJ2-7; D is uncertain. The germline V and J ends were trimmed by 0 bases and 5 bases, with 5 bases remaining between them. Germline V gene data show CDR1 as LNHNV and CDR2 as YYDKDF (reference sequence). CDR3 length: 12 amino acids. The CDR3 DNA sequence: TGTGCCACCAGCAGAGAAAAAAACGAGCAGTACTTC. It specifies CATSREKNEQYF.

This clonotype appeared a few times. This chain connects TRBV27 to TRBJ2-5; TRBD1 or TRBD2 may be the D gene (5 bases each). The CDR3 is 14 residues long. Trimming left V 5 bases short and J 5 bases short, with 15 bases between. Germline lookup yields CDR1 MNHEY and CDR2 SMNVEV (reference sequence). This chain's CDR3 is CASSNPGRGETQYF. In nucleotides, the CDR3 is TGTGCCAGCAGTAACCCGGGACGTGGGGAGACCCAGTACTTC.

This clonotype appeared many times. The chain employs TRBV19 and TRBJ1-6, with 9 positions matching TRBD1. The CDR3 covers 14 residues. Germline loops: CDR1 LNHDA, CDR2 SQIVND (reference sequence). V dropped 3 bases and J dropped 7; count of bases not matched to a gene: 1. The CDR3 DNA sequence: TGTGCCAGTAGTATCGGGACAGGGAATTCACCCCTCCACTTT. Translating it yields CASSIGTGNSPLHF.

This clonotype was recorded a few times. The DNA for the CDR3 is TGTGCCAGCAGCCAAGAGTTTGAACAGGCCTCCTACGAGCAGTACTTC. Amino acid sequence: CASSQEFEQASYEQYF. V gene TRBV14 combines with J gene TRBJ2-7; TRBD1 is a possible D gene (5 bases). The V end was cut by 0 bases, the J end by 0 bases, with 12 bases between. The CDR3 is 16 residues long. Germline V gene lookup returns CDR1 SGHDN and CDR2 FVKESK.

This rearrangement joins TRBV7-2 to TRBJ2-7, with 7 bases identical to TRBD1. Trimming cost V 6 bases and J 8 bases; bases outside gene matches: 4. Germline CDR1 SGHTA, CDR2 FQGNSA. This CDR3 comprises 11 residues. CDR3 residues: CASSQQGKQYF. The CDR3 nucleotides read TGTGCCAGCAGTCAACAGGGGAAGCAGTACTTC.

This clonotype was counted many times. The chain couples TRBV12-3 or TRBV12-4 to TRBJ1-4; 7 nucleotides line up with TRBD1. This CDR3 region has 13 residues. V lost 5 bases to trimming and J lost 10 bases; unmatched junction nucleotides: 7. This CDR3 reads CASSVRQGSKLFF. CDR3 bases: TGTGCCAGCAGTGTACGACAGGGCTCAAAACTGTTTTTT.

This clonotype was found a few times. The J gene is TRBJ2-1, the V gene TRBV18; 9 nucleotides line up with TRBD2. The trim removed 0 bases at V and 9 bases at J, leaving 6 bases unmatched. Germline CDR1 is KGHSH and CDR2 is LQKENI. CDR3 size: 15 residues. The CDR3 bases are TGTGCCAGCTCACCACCTAGCGGGAGTTTCCGTGAGCAGTTCTTC. It encodes CASSPPSGSFREQFF.

Written as DNA, the CDR3 is TGTGCCATCAGTGAGGCGCAGGGCTACGAGCAGTACTTC. Translating gives CAISEAQGYEQYF. This chain joins TRBV10-3 and TRBJ2-7; possible D gene TRBD1, 5 bases. V lost 2 bases to trimming and J lost 3 bases, with 8 bases between them. The germline CDR1 and CDR2 sequences are ENHRY and SYGVKD. This CDR3 is 13 amino acids long.

This clonotype was detected only a few times. The CDR3: CASSPFEGLPYEQYF. The DNA of the CDR3 is TGTGCCAGCAGCCCCTTCGAGGGACTCCCCTACGAGCAGTACTTC. The chain joins TRBV14 to TRBJ2-7, with D perhaps matching TRBD2 (6 bases). CDR1 is SGHDN, CDR2 FVKESK, per germline. Trimming took off 4 bases at V and 2 bases at J, with 15 bases between the two ends. The CDR3 has 15 amino acids.

This clonotype appeared a few times. This CDR3 reads CASSLAGTGGLYEQYF. CDR3 in DNA: TGTGCCAGCAGCTTAGCCGGGACAGGTGGACTCTACGAGCAGTACTTC. The chain employs TRBV7-6 and TRBJ2-7; TRBD1 aligns across 8 bases. Germline V gives CDR1 SGHVS, CDR2 FNYEAQ. This CDR3 region has 16 residues. With 0 bases clipped from V and 3 bases from J, the junction kept 7 bases outside the gene matches.

V and J are TRBV6-1 and TRBJ1-1; the match to TRBD1 covers 8 bases. J lost 6 bases, V lost 6 bases, and 9 bases had no gene match. CDR1 and CDR2 (germline): MNHNS, SASEGT. The CDR3 covers 14 residues. The CDR3 DNA reads TGTGCCAGCAGCTTCCAGGGGGCGCATGCTGAAGCTTTCTTT. Encoded protein: CASSFQGAHAEAFF.

This clonotype was seen a handful of times. The genes are TRBV7-9 and TRBJ1-4; D might be TRBD1 (5 bases). This CDR3 comprises 14 residues. Trimming took 5 bases from V and 4 from J, leaving 11 bases between them. In germline, CDR1 is SEHNR, CDR2 FQNEAQ (reference sequence). CDR3 DNA: TGTGCCAGCAGCCCCCGGGGGAATAATGAAAAACTGTTTTTT. This encodes CASSPRGNNEKLFF.

This clonotype was seen at least ten times. The gene calls are TRBV11-2 and TRBJ1-4, with D possibly matching TRBD1 (6 bases). The CDR3 has 16 residues. V was cut by 2 bases and J by 0 bases, with 10 bases left in between. Germline V gene lookup returns CDR1 SGHAT and CDR2 FQNNGV. The CDR3 coding sequence is TGTGCCAGCAGCTTAATGGGGGGCTCAACTAATGAAAAACTGTTTTTT. Amino acid sequence: CASSLMGGSTNEKLFF.

Written as DNA, the CDR3 is TGTGCCAGCAGTTTTACGTGGGGGAAGGATCAGCCCCAGCATTTT. Its translation: CASSFTWGKDQPQHF. The chain couples TRBV12-3 or TRBV12-4 to TRBJ1-5; possible D gene TRBD1, 5 bases. The CDR3 runs 15 residues. V lost 3 bases to trimming and J lost 5 bases, with 14 bases between them.

J is TRBJ1-4 and V is TRBV9, with TRBD1 matching over 10 bases. Trimming at V came to 4 bases and at J to 10 bases, leaving 13 bases not matched to a gene. CDR1 and CDR2 (germline): SGDLS, YYNGEE. This CDR3 is built from 16 residues. In nucleotides, the CDR3 is TGTGCCAGCAGCAACGGCCTGGGACAGGGGTTCGGAAAACTGTTTTTT. Translation: CASSNGLGQGFGKLFF.

Only a few counts were recorded for this clonotype. The chain recombines TRBV7-9 with TRBJ2-7, with a possible D match to TRBD1 (5 bases). Trimming removed 6 bases at V and 6 bases at J, with 12 bases between. The CDR3 runs to 12 residues. The V gene's germline CDR1 is SEHNR and CDR2 FQNEAQ (reference sequence). CDR3 in DNA: TGTGCCAGCAGTTACAGGTTTGGCGAGCAGTACTTC. As protein: CASSYRFGEQYF.

This clonotype was picked up a small number of times. The rearrangement joins TRBV4-3 to TRBJ1-4; D gene unclear. With 1 base removed from V and 7 bases from J, the gap between germline ends came to 13 bases. The germline CDR1 and CDR2 sequences are LGHNA and YSLEER. This CDR3 has 15 amino acids. The CDR3 DNA is TGCGCCAGCAGCCAAGGTCGAGACCTAAGTGAAAAACTGTTTTTT. It yields the protein CASSQGRDLSEKLFF.

This clonotype was counted between two and nine times. The chain employs TRBV7-9 and TRBJ2-5, with 8 bases matching TRBD2. This CDR3 has 16 residues. The germline CDR1 and CDR2 sequences are SEHNR and FQNEAQ (reference sequence). V lost 5 bases, J lost 5 bases, and 13 bases stayed unmatched. CDR3 loop: CASSPRGGRLLETQYF. CDR3 coding DNA: TGTGCCAGCAGCCCCCGCGGGGGGAGGCTTTTGGAGACCCAGTACTTC.

V gene TRBV5-6 combines with J gene TRBJ2-5, with 11 bases that match TRBD1. The CDR3 consists of 16 residues. Looked up from germline, CDR1 is SGHDT and CDR2 is YYEEEE. The J segment lost 5 bases and the V segment lost 4 bases, leaving 10 bases of the junction unmatched. The CDR3, as DNA: TGTGCCAGCAGCCCGATAGGGACAGGGGGTATGGAGACCCAGTACTTC. Protein sequence: CASSPIGTGGMETQYF.